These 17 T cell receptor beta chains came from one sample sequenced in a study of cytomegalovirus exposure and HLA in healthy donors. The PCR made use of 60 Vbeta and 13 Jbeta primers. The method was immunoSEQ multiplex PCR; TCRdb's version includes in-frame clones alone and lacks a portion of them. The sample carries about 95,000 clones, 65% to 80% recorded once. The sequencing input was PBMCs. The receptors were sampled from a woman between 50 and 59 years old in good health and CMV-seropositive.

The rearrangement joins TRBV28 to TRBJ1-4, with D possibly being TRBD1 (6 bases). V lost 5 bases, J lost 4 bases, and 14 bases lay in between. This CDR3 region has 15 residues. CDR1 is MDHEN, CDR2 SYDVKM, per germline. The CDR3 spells CASSAPGQSNEKLFF. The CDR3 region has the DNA TGTGCCAGCAGTGCCCCGGGACAAAGTAATGAAAAACTGTTTTTT.

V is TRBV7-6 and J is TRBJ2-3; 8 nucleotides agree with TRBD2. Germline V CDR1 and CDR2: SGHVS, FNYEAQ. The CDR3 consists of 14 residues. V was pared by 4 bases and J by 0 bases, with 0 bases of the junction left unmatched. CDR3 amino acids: CASSSSGSTDTQYF. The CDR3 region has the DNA TGTGCCAGCAGCTCTAGCGGGAGCACAGATACGCAGTATTTT.

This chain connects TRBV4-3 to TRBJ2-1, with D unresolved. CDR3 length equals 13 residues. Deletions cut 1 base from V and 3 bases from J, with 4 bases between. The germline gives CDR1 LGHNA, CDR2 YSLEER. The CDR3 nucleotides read TGCGCCAGCAGCCAAGCTTACTACAATGAGCAGTTCTTC. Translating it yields CASSQAYYNEQFF.

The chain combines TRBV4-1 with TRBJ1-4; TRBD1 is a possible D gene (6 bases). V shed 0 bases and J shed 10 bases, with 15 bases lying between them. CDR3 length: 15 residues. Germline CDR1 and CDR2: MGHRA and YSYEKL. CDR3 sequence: CASSQDGGRASKLFF. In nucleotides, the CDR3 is TGCGCCAGCAGCCAAGACGGGGGGCGCGCGTCAAAACTGTTTTTT.

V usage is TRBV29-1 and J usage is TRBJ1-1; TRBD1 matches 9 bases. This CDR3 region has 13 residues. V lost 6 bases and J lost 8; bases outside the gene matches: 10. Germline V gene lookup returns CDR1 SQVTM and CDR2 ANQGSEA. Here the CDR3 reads CSVNTGGDSEAFF. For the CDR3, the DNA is TGCAGCGTAAATACAGGGGGCGACAGCGAAGCTTTCTTT.

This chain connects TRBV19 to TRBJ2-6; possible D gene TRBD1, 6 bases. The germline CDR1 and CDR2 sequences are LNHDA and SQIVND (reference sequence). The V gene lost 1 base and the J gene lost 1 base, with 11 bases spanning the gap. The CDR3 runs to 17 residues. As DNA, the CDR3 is TGTGCCAGTAGTATAGTAGGGGGAAATTCTGGGGCCAACGTCCTGACTTTC. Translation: CASSIVGGNSGANVLTF. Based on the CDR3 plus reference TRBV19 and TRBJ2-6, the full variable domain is DGGITQSPKYLFRKEGQNVTLSCEQNLNHDAMYWYRQDPGQGLRLIYYSQIVNDFQKGDIAEGYSVSREKKESFPLTVTSAQKNPTAFYLCASSIVGGNSGANVLTFGAGSRLTVL.

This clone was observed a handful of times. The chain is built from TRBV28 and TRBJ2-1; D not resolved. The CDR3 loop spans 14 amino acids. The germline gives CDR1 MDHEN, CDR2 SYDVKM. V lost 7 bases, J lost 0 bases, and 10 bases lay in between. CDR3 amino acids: CASTSPSSYNEQFF. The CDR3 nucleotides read TGTGCCAGCACCTCCCCGAGCTCCTACAATGAGCAGTTCTTC.

CDR3 coding DNA: TGTGCCAGCAGCCCAAGGGCAGGGGGCCACGAGCAGTACTTC. It specifies CASSPRAGGHEQYF. This chain joins TRBV7-3 and TRBJ2-5; TRBD1 aligns across 8 bases. The J call could be wrong; TRBJ2-7 is a better fit for the DNA end. The CDR3 covers 14 residues. Germline V gene lookup returns CDR1 SGHTA and CDR2 FQGTGA.

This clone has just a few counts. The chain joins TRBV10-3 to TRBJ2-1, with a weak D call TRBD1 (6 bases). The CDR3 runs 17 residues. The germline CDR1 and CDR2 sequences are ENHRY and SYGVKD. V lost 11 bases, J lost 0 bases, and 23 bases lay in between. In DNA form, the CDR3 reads TGTGCCGTCGCACGTCCTGAACAGGGAATCTCCTACAATGAGCAGTTCTTC. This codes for CAVARPEQGISYNEQFF.

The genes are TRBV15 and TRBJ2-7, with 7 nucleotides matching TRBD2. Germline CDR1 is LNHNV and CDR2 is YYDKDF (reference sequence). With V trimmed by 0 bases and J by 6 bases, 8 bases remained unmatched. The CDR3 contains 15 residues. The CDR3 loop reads CATSRDLTSSREQYF. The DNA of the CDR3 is TGTGCCACCAGCAGAGATCTGACTAGCAGCCGCGAGCAGTACTTC.

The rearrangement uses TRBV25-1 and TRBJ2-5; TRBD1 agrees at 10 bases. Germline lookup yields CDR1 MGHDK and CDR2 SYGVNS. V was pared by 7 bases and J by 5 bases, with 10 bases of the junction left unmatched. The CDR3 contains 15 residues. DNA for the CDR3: TGTGCCAGCAATTCCCGGACAGGGGGTTCTGAGACCCAGTACTTC. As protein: CASNSRTGGSETQYF.

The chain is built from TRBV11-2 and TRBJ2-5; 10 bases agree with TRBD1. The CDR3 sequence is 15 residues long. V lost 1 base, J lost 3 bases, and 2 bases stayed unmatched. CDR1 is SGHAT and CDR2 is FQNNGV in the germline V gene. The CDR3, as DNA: TGTGCCAGCAGCTTAGGGGGACAGGGGAAAGAGACCCAGTACTTC. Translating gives CASSLGGQGKETQYF.

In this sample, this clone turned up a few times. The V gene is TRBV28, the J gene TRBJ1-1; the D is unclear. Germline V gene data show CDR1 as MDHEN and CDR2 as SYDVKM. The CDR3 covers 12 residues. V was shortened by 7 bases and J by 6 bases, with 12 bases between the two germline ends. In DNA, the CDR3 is TGTGCCAGCAACACCCGAAGATCTGAAGCTTTCTTT. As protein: CASNTRRSEAFF. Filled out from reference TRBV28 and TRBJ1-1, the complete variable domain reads DVKVTQSSRYLVKRTGEKVFLECVQDMDHENMFWYRQDPGLGLRLIYFSYDVKMKEKGDIPEGYSVSREKKERFSLILESASTNQTSMYLCASNTRRSEAFFGQGTRLTVV.

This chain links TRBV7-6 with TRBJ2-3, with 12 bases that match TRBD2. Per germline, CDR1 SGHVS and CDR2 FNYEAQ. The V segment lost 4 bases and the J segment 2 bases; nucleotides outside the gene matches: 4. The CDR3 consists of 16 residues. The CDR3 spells CASSSWTSGITDTQYF. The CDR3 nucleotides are TGTGCCAGCAGCTCGTGGACTAGCGGGATCACAGATACGCAGTATTTT.

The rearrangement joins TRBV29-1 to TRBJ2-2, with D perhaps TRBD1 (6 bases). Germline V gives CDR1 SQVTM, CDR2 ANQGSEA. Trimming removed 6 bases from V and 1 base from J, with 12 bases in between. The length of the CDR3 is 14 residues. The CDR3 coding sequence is TGCAGCGTCGGACAGTTGGTGAACACCGGGGAGCTGTTTTTT. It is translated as CSVGQLVNTGELFF.

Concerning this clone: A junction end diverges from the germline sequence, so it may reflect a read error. In DNA, the CDR3 is TGTTCCAGCAGCTTAGCCCGGGGGGGGTCCTACAATGAGCAGTTCTTC. This translates into CSSSLARGGSYNEQFF. The genes are TRBV7-9 and TRBJ2-1; 8 nucleotides align to TRBD2. Germline CDR1 is SEHNR and CDR2 is FQNEAQ (reference sequence). This CDR3 is 16 amino acids long.

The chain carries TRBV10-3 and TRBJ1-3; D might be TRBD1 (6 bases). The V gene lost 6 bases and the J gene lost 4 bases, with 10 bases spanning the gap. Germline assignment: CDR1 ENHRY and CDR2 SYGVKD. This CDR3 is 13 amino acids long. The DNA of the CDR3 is TGTGCCATCAGGACAGGACGGGGAAACACCATATATTTT. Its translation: CAIRTGRGNTIYF.